The clone carrying this T cell receptor beta chain was detected many times. This record comes from a study of early T cells in non-severe SARS-CoV-2 infection. This CDR3 comprises 17 residues. Trimming took 5 bases from V and 4 from J; bases not matched to a gene: 14. The germline gives CDR1 SEHNR, CDR2 FQNEAQ (reference sequence). Each CDR3 protein is one row after TCRdb ran MiXCR on the 5' RACE reads. This sample carries around 80,000 distinct CDR3 sequences, 13% of them seen once, and the ten largest clones take approximately 5.7%. Input material: whole blood. The chain has TRBV7-9 and TRBJ1-2, with 9 bases aligning to TRBD1. The sequence was collected from an adult who was a healthcare worker with PCR-confirmed SARS-CoV-2 infection or an uninfected control (not recorded which). CDR3 amino acids: CASSPLRDRVYSYGYTF. CDR3 sequence (DNA): TGTGCCAGCAGCCCCCTCAGGGACAGGGTCTATTCCTATGGCTACACCTTC.